These 28 T cell receptor beta chains came from one sample sequenced in a study of blood T cell repertoires in COVID-19. Profiled with immunoSEQ multiplex PCR; TCRdb holds only in-frame clones, not every one. The table has roughly 340,000 clones, around 87% seen once. The specimen sequenced was peripheral blood. These receptors were collected from a woman aged 50 to 60 with COVID-19, enrolled during active disease.

This chain links TRBV19 with TRBJ1-5; perhaps TRBD1 as D (5 bases). Germline CDR1 and CDR2: LNHDA and SQIVND (reference sequence). Trimming took 3 bases from V and 3 from J, leaving 18 bases between them. This CDR3 has 17 residues. As DNA, the CDR3 is TGTGCCAGTAGTATCCCCCTGGGGAGGGGCTCCAATCAGCCCCAGCATTTT. Its translation is CASSIPLGRGSNQPQHF.

This sequence joins TRBV6-1 and TRBJ2-1; 10 bases are shared with TRBD2. Trimming took 2 bases from V and 1 from J; bases not matched to a gene: 5. The CDR3 runs to 17 residues. From germline, CDR1 is MNHNS and CDR2 SASEGT. This CDR3 is CASSERPSGSSYNEQFF. For the CDR3, the DNA is TGTGCCAGCAGTGAACGGCCTAGCGGGAGTTCCTACAATGAGCAGTTCTTC.

The V gene is TRBV11-2, the J gene TRBJ2-1; D not resolved. Germline V gene data show CDR1 as SGHAT and CDR2 as FQNNGV. V was pared by 2 bases and J by 5 bases, with 22 bases between. There are 18 residues in the CDR3. CDR3 bases: TGTGCCAGCAGCTTATTCCCCCCTGGTGTGTATGAGGACAATGAGCAGTTCTTC. It translates to CASSLFPPGVYEDNEQFF. The entire variable domain, with the rest obtained from reference TRBV11-2 and TRBJ2-1, is as follows: EAGVAQSPRYKIIEKRQSVAFWCNPISGHATLYWYQQILGQGPKLLIQFQNNGVVDDSQLPKDRFSAERLKGVDSTLKIQPAKLEDSAVYLCASSLFPPGVYEDNEQFFGPGTRLTVL.

This clone was seen just once. The DNA for the CDR3 is TGTGCCAGCAGCCAAGATTCCGGGAGTGAAGACAATGAGCAGTTCTTC. Translated, it gives CASSQDSGSEDNEQFF. The genes are TRBV3-1 (or the pseudogene TRBV3-2) and TRBJ2-1; the D gene is possibly TRBD2 (6 bases). The CDR3 covers 16 residues. V lost 0 bases to trimming and J lost 5 bases, with 14 bases between them. Germline V lookup: CDR1 LGHDT, CDR2 YNNKEL (reference sequence).

The genes are TRBV10-1 and TRBJ2-1; the D gene is possibly TRBD1 (6 bases). Germline values: CDR1 WNHNN, CDR2 SYGVQD (reference sequence). The CDR3 has 16 amino acids. The germline V and J ends were trimmed by 3 bases and 8 bases, with 20 bases remaining between them. CDR3 loop: CASSESSLGADDEQFF. DNA for the CDR3: TGCGCCAGCAGTGAATCTAGCTTGGGGGCCGACGATGAGCAGTTCTTC.

This CDR3 is CAWSVRQAEAFF. Written as DNA, the CDR3 is TGTGCCTGGAGTGTAAGGCAGGCTGAAGCTTTCTTT. This chain connects TRBV30 to TRBJ1-1; no reliable D call. CDR3 length: 12 amino acids. Per germline, CDR1 GTSNPN and CDR2 SVGIG (reference sequence). Deletions cut 0 bases from V and 6 bases from J, with 8 bases between.

The rearrangement links TRBV18 to TRBJ1-4; no clear D. Looked up from germline, CDR1 is KGHSH and CDR2 is LQKENI. The CDR3 sequence is 16 residues long. The V end lost 6 bases, the J end lost 1 base, and 15 bases lay between the germline ends. CDR3 in DNA: TGTGCCAGCTCGAATGGGAGTCCCCTAACTAATGAAAAACTGTTTTTT. It is translated as CASSNGSPLTNEKLFF. Filled out from reference TRBV18 and TRBJ1-4, the complete variable domain reads NAGVMQNPRHLVRRRGQEARLRCSPMKGHSHVYWYRQLPEEGLKFMVYLQKENIIDESGMPKERFSAEFPKEGPSILRIQQVVRGDSAAYFCASSNGSPLTNEKLFFGSGTQLSVL.

J is TRBJ1-2 and V is TRBV24-1, with D maybe TRBD1 (5 bases). The CDR3 runs to 14 residues. V was shortened by 2 bases and J by 5 bases, with 11 bases between the two germline ends. Germline V gene data show CDR1 as KGHDR and CDR2 as SFDVKD. CDR3 sequence: CATSDSFSGYGYTF. The CDR3 nucleotides read TGTGCCACCAGTGATTCGTTTTCAGGGTATGGCTACACCTTC.

As to this clone: Other nucleotide sequences from this sample produce the same CDR3. The rearrangement links TRBV12-3 or TRBV12-4 to TRBJ1-5, with TRBD1 matching 7 bases. This CDR3 spans 13 amino acids. J was trimmed by 2 bases and V by 6 bases; bases with no gene match: 1. Here the CDR3 DNA reads TGTGCCAGCAGCGGACAGGGCAATCAGCCCCAGCATTTT. This encodes CASSGQGNQPQHF.

This clone came up a few times. V and J are TRBV18 and TRBJ1-1, with D maybe TRBD1 (6 bases). The CDR3 consists of 15 residues. Trimming removed 4 bases from V and 5 bases from J, with 17 bases in between. Germline assignment: CDR1 KGHSH and CDR2 LQKENI. This CDR3 is CASSLAAGASTEAFF. CDR3 coding DNA: TGTGCCAGCTCACTGGCGGCAGGGGCGAGTACTGAAGCTTTCTTT.

In this sample, this clone turned up once. The chain combines TRBV24-1 with TRBJ2-1; TRBD1 matches 7 bases. The length of the CDR3 is 15 residues. Germline V gives CDR1 KGHDR, CDR2 SFDVKD. The J segment lost 3 bases and the V segment lost 6 bases, leaving 7 bases of the junction unmatched. CDR3: CATSKTGQNYNEQFF. The CDR3 nucleotides are TGTGCCACCAGTAAAACGGGACAGAACTACAATGAGCAGTTCTTC.

In this sample, this clone turned up once. The rearrangement uses TRBV6-1 and TRBJ2-3; TRBD2 aligns across 10 bases. Germline V CDR1 and CDR2: MNHNS, SASEGT. The CDR3 contains 18 residues. V dropped 3 bases and J dropped 0; count of bases not matched to a gene: 9. CDR3: CASSDLGAGGPSTDTQYF. As DNA, the CDR3 is TGTGCCAGCAGTGACTTAGGAGCGGGAGGGCCTAGCACAGATACGCAGTATTTT.

The V gene is TRBV19, the J gene TRBJ2-1; no clear D. Germline CDR1 reads LNHDA; CDR2 reads SQIVND (reference sequence). This CDR3 comprises 15 residues. V lost 3 bases, J lost 4 bases, and 13 bases lay in between. CDR3 nucleotide sequence: TGTGCCAGTAGTATTTCTCAGGCCAATTACAATGAGCAGTTCTTC. Its translation is CASSISQANYNEQFF.

This chain links TRBV5-6 with TRBJ2-4; tentative D call: TRBD1 (6 bases). The germline V and J ends were trimmed by 7 bases and 1 base, with 12 bases remaining between them. Germline CDR1 is SGHDT and CDR2 is YYEEEE. The CDR3 spans 14 residues. The CDR3 loop is CASLKQGAKNIQYF. The CDR3 DNA follows: TGTGCCAGCCTGAAGCAGGGGGCCAAAAACATTCAGTACTTC.

This clone was counted a single time. The chain is built from TRBV5-1 and TRBJ2-5; 8 bases are a match to TRBD2. The CDR3 covers 15 residues. Germline V gene data show CDR1 as SGHRS and CDR2 as YFSETQ. Germline trimming cut 4 bases from V and 5 bases from J; bases unmatched to any gene: 10. The CDR3 bases are TGCGCCAGCAGCCCATCACGGACTAGCAGGGAGACCCAGTACTTC. The encoded protein is CASSPSRTSRETQYF.

This clone has a single count. The chain carries TRBV3-1 (or the pseudogene TRBV3-2) and TRBJ2-7; no clear D gene. This CDR3 has 11 amino acids. V shed 3 bases and J shed 5 bases, with 5 bases lying between them. Germline CDR1 LGHDT, CDR2 YNNKEL (reference sequence). CDR3 loop: CASSQQDEQYF. The CDR3 DNA sequence: TGTGCCAGCAGCCAGCAGGACGAGCAGTACTTC.

This clone has only a few counts. V is TRBV7-7 and J is TRBJ2-6, with D possibly being TRBD1 (6 bases). The CDR3 is made up of 15 amino acids. V lost 5 bases to trimming and J lost 7 bases, with 15 bases between them. CDR1 is SSHAT, CDR2 FNYEAQ, per germline (reference sequence). CDR3 protein: CASSPTGTLANVLTF. In DNA form, the CDR3 reads TGTGCCAGCAGCCCAACCGGGACATTAGCCAACGTCCTGACTTTC.

This clone was seen only a few times. The chain carries TRBV4-1 and TRBJ2-2; maybe TRBD2 (7 bases). The V gene's germline CDR1 is MGHRA and CDR2 YSYEKL. V was cut by 7 bases and J by 4 bases, with 16 bases left in between. This CDR3 is 15 amino acids long. The CDR3 reads CASTRAGQITGELFF. The CDR3, as DNA: TGCGCCAGCACCCGAGCGGGACAAATCACCGGGGAGCTGTTTTTT.

V usage is TRBV10-3 and J usage is TRBJ2-5, with TRBD1 matching 7 bases. The CDR3 spans 12 residues. Germline lookup yields CDR1 ENHRY and CDR2 SYGVKD. The ends lost 6 bases at V and 4 bases at J; junction bases unmatched: 2. The CDR3 is CAIRAGGETQYF. DNA of the CDR3: TGTGCCATCAGGGCAGGGGGAGAGACCCAGTACTTC.

The J gene is TRBJ2-4, the V gene TRBV7-2, with a possible D match to TRBD2 (6 bases). V lost 5 bases and J lost 0, with 17 bases in between. The CDR3 runs to 17 residues. The germline V gene encodes CDR1 SGHTA and CDR2 FQGNSA. This CDR3 reads CASSEEGQVKAKNIQYF. CDR3 DNA sequence: TGTGCCAGCAGCGAGGAGGGGCAGGTTAAAGCCAAAAACATTCAGTACTTC.

The chain couples TRBV30 to TRBJ2-7; 9 nucleotides match TRBD2. The CDR3 has 14 amino acids. V was clipped by 3 bases and J by 7 bases; unmatched bases: 10. Germline CDR1 is GTSNPN and CDR2 is SVGIG (reference sequence). Written as DNA, the CDR3 is TGTGCCTGGAGGCTAGCGGGAAGGTCAATGGAGCAGTACTTC. Translating gives CAWRLAGRSMEQYF.

V gene TRBV11-3 combines with J gene TRBJ2-2; 9 bases fit TRBD2. This CDR3 is 18 amino acids long. The V and J ends lost 0 bases and 6 bases, in that order; junction bases with no gene match: 11. CDR1 SGHNT and CDR2 YENEEA come from the germline V gene. The CDR3, as DNA: TGTGCCAGCAGCTTAGACGCGCCGGGGACTAGCTATTCCGGGGAGCTGTTTTTT. Amino acids: CASSLDAPGTSYSGELFF.

The CDR3 loop reads CASNIGVEEATF. CDR3 sequence (DNA): TGTGCCAGTAATATCGGGGTGGAGGAAGCAACCTTC. The V call is TRBV19, the J call TRBJ1-2; D ambiguous. V lost 7 bases, J lost 14 bases, and 20 bases lay in between. CDR1 LNHDA and CDR2 SQIVND come from the germline V gene (reference sequence). The CDR3 is 12 amino acids.

The rearrangement links TRBV6-1 to TRBJ2-7; 9 positions match TRBD2. V dropped 0 bases and J dropped 0; count of bases not matched to a gene: 0. Germline-derived CDR1 and CDR2 are MNHNS and SASEGT. The CDR3 consists of 15 residues. CDR3 amino acids: CASSEATSGSYEQYF. The CDR3 DNA reads TGTGCCAGCAGTGAAGCGACTAGCGGCTCCTACGAGCAGTACTTC.

This chain links TRBV19 with TRBJ2-2; 8 bases line up with TRBD1. The V gene end was trimmed by 3 bases and the J gene end by 6 bases; junction bases not matched to a gene: 6. The CDR3 has 15 amino acids. Germline assignment: CDR1 LNHDA and CDR2 SQIVND (reference sequence). DNA for the CDR3: TGTGCCAGTAGTATCAAAACAGGGGGAGCCGGGGAGCTGTTTTTT. Residues: CASSIKTGGAGELFF. Full variable domain (remainder filled in from reference TRBV19 and TRBJ2-2): DGGITQSPKYLFRKEGQNVTLSCEQNLNHDAMYWYRQDPGQGLRLIYYSQIVNDFQKGDIAEGYSVSREKKESFPLTVTSAQKNPTAFYLCASSIKTGGAGELFFGEGSRLTVL.

The V call is TRBV6-5, the J call TRBJ2-7; perhaps TRBD1 as D (5 bases). Germline lookup yields CDR1 MNHEY and CDR2 SVGAGI. Trimming took 0 bases from V and 3 from J, leaving 15 bases between them. The CDR3 length is 16 residues. The CDR3 nucleotides are TGTGCCAGCAGTTACTCGATTGGGGCGCGAGTCTACGAGCAGTACTTC. Translation: CASSYSIGARVYEQYF.

V usage is TRBV6-5 and J usage is TRBJ2-7; 7 nucleotides align to TRBD1. This CDR3 is built from 14 residues. Germline V gene sequence: CDR1 MNHEY, CDR2 SVGAGI. V was clipped by 3 bases and J by 4 bases; unmatched bases: 6. The CDR3 is CASSYRDRGYEQYF. The CDR3 nucleotides are TGTGCCAGCAGTTATCGGGACAGAGGATACGAGCAGTACTTC.

The V and J genes are TRBV5-1 and TRBJ2-2; 12 bases match TRBD2. The trim removed 3 bases at V and 7 bases at J, leaving 10 bases unmatched. In germline, CDR1 is SGHRS, CDR2 YFSETQ. The CDR3 has 17 residues. The chain's CDR3 is CASSSGASGRAHGELFF. The CDR3 DNA reads TGCGCCAGCAGCTCGGGAGCTAGCGGGAGGGCCCACGGGGAGCTGTTTTTT.